This TCR beta chain was captured in a study of technical replicates of blood from several donors. The germline V gene encodes CDR1 SEHNR and CDR2 FQNEAQ (reference sequence). V was pared by 1 base and J by 8 bases, with 6 bases of the junction left unmatched. This CDR3 has 15 amino acids. The protocol was immunoSEQ multiplex PCR, while the TCRdb copy is restricted to in-frame clones and leaves out a portion. This repertoire shows 45,000 to 55,000 clones, 85% to 95% found once; its top ten account for roughly 0.22%. The chain has TRBV7-9 and TRBJ1-4; TRBD1 matches at 8 bases. Sequencing was performed on T cells isolated from PBMCs. The clonotype comes from a human donor in good health. The CDR3, as DNA: TGTGCCAGCAGCTTAGATGCAGGGGGCAAGGAAAAACTGTTTTTT. It translates to CASSLDAGGKEKLFF. Supplemented by reference TRBV7-9 and TRBJ1-4, the full variable domain reads DTGVSQNPRHKITKRGQNVTFRCDPISEHNRLYWYRQTLGQGPEFLTYFQNEAQLEKSRLLSDRFSAERPKGSFSTLEIQRTEQGDSAMYLCASSLDAGGKEKLFFGSGTQLSVL.